The source of this T cell receptor (beta chain) is a study of beta chain features in type 1 diabetes. Broader study findings: Researchers report that Type 1 diabetes patients had moderately but significantly shorter TCRB CDR3s across all four CD4+ subsets. Type 1 diabetes patients had VDJ junctions that carried fewer insertions and more deletions. The similarity of naive, central memory and Treg TCRB repertoires appeared greater among patients than among healthy donors. Shorter templates might be favored by PCR, equally in patients and controls.

This clone turned up a few times. The antigen is not known. Between the trimmed V and J ends, which lost 4 bases and 3 bases, there was a span of 16 bases. Germline CDR1 is SQVTM and CDR2 is ANQGSEA. The length of the CDR3 is 15 residues. Sequencing targeted expressed TCRB transcripts, as all isolated RNA had been reverse transcribed. The table came from immunoSEQ multiplex PCR; TCRdb's copy has only in-frame clones and leaves some out. This sample has around 150,000 clones, with roughly 9% found just once. The receptor was derived from a woman in her thirties with type 1 diabetes. The sample consisted of central memory CD4+ T cells from blood. The chain links TRBV29-1 to TRBJ1-3; D is possibly TRBD1 (5 bases). This CDR3 reads CSVGRGQGGGNTIYF. The CDR3 region has the DNA TGCAGCGTTGGTCGTGGGCAGGGTGGTGGAAACACCATATATTTT.